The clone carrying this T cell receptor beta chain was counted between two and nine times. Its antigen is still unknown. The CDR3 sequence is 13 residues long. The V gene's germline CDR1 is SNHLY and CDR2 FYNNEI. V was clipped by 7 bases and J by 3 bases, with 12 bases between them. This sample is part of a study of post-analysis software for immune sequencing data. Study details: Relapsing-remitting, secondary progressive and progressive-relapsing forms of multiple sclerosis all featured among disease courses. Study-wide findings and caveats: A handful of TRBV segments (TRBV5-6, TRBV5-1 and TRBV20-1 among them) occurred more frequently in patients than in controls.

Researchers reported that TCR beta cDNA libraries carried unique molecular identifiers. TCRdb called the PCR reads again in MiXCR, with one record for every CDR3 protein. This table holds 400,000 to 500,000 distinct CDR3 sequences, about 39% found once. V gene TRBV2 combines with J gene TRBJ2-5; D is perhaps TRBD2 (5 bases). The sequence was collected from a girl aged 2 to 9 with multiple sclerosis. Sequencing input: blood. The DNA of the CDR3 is TGTGCCAGCACCTCAAGGGAGAAAGAGACCCAGTACTTC. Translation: CASTSREKETQYF. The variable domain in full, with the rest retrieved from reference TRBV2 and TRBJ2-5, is EPEVTQTPSHQVTQMGQEVILRCVPISNHLYFYWYRQILGQKVEFLVSFYNNEISEKSEIFDDQFSVERPDGSNFTLKIRSTKLEDSAMYFCASTSREKETQYFGPGTRLLVL.